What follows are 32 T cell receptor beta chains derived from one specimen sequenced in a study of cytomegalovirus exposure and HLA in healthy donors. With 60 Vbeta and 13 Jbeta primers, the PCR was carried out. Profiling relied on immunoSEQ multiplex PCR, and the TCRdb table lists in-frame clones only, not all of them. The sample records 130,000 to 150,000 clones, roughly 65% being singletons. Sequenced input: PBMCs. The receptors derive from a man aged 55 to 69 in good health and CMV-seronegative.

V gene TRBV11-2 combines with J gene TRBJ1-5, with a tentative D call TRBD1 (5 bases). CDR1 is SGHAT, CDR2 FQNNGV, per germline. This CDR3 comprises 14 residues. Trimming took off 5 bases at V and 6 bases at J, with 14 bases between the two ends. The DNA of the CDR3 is TGTGCCAGCAGCCCAGAAGCAGGGATTCAGCCCCAGCATTTT. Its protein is CASSPEAGIQPQHF.

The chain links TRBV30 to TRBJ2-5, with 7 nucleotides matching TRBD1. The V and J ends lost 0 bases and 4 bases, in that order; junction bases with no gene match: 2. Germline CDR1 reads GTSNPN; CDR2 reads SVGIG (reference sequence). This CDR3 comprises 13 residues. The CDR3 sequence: CAWSVKGAETQYF. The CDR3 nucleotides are TGTGCCTGGAGTGTAAAGGGGGCAGAGACCCAGTACTTC.

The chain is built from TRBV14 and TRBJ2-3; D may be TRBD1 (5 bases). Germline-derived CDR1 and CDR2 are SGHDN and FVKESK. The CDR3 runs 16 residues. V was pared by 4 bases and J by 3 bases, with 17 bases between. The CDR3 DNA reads TGTGCCAGCAGCCCGTACCGAACAGGTGTTACAGATACGCAGTATTTT. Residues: CASSPYRTGVTDTQYF.

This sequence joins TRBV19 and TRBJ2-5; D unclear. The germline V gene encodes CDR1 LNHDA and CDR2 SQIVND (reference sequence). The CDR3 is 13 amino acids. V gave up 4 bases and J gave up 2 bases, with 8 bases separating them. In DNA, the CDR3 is TGTGCCAGTAGTACTGAGGTTCAAGAGACCCAGTACTTC. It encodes CASSTEVQETQYF.

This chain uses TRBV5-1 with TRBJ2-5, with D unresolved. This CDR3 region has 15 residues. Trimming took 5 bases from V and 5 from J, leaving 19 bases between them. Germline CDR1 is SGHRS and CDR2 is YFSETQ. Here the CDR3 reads CASRLGPSELETQYF. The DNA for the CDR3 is TGCGCCAGCAGGCTGGGCCCCTCCGAGCTGGAGACCCAGTACTTC. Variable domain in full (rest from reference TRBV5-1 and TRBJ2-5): KAGVTQTPRYLIKTRGQQVTLSCSPISGHRSVSWYQQTPGQGLQFLFEYFSETQRNKGNFPGRFSGRQFSNSRSEMNVSTLELGDSALYLCASRLGPSELETQYFGPGTRLLVL.

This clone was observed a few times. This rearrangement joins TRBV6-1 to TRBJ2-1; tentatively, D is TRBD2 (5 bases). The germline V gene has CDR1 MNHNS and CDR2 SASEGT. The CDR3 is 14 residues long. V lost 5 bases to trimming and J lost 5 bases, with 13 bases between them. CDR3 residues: CASSRDHGDNEQFF. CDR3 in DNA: TGTGCCAGCAGTCGGGATCATGGGGACAATGAGCAGTTCTTC.

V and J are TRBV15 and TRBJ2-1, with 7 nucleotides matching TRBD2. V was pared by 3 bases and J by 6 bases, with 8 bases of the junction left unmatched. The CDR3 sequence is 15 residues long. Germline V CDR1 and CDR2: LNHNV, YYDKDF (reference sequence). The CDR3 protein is CATSRAGSGTNEQFF. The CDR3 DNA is TGTGCCACCAGCAGGGCCGGGAGCGGGACCAATGAGCAGTTCTTC. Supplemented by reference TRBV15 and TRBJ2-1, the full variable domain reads DAMVIQNPRYQVTQFGKPVTLSCSQTLNHNVMYWYQQKSSQAPKLLFHYYDKDFNNEADTPDNFQSRRPNTSFCFLDIRSPGLGDTAMYLCATSRAGSGTNEQFFGPGTRLTVL.

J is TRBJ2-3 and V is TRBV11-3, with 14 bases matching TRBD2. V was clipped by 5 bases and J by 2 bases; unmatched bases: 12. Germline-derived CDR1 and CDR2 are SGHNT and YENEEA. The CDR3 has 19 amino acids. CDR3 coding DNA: TGTGCCAGCAGCCCCGGGACTAGCGGGAGCTTCCCACACACAGATACGCAGTATTTT. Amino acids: CASSPGTSGSFPHTDTQYF.

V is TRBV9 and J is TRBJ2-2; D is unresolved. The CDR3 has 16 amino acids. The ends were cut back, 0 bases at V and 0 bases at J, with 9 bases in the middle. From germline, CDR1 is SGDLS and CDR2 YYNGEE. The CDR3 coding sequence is TGTGCCAGCAGCGTAGGGTCAGGCTCGAACACCGGGGAGCTGTTTTTT. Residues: CASSVGSGSNTGELFF.

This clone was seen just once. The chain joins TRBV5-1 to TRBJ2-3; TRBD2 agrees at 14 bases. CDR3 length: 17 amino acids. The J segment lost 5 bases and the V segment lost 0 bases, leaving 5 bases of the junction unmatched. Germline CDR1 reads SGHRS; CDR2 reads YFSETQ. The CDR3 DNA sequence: TGCGCCAGCAGCTTGGTGACTAGCGGGAGGGCGAAAGATACGCAGTATTTT. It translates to CASSLVTSGRAKDTQYF.

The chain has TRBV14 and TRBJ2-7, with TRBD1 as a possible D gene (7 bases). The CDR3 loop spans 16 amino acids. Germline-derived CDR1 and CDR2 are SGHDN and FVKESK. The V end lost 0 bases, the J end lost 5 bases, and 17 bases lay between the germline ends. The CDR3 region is CASSQEWRGLKDEQYF. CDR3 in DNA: TGTGCCAGCAGCCAAGAATGGAGGGGGCTAAAGGACGAGCAGTACTTC.

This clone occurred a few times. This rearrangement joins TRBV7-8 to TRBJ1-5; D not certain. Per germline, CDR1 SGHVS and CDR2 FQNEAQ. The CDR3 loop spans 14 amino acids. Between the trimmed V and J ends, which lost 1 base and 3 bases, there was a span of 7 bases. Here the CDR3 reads CASSLDKSNQPQHF. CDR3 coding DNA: TGTGCCAGCAGCTTAGACAAGTCCAATCAGCCCCAGCATTTT.

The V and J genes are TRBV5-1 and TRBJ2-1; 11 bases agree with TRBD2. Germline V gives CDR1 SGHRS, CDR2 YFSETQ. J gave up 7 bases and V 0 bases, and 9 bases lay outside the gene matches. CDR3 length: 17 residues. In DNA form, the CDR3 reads TGCGCCAGCAGCTTGGAGGGTAGCGGGAGGGCCGCAAATGAGCAGTTCTTC. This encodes CASSLEGSGRAANEQFF.

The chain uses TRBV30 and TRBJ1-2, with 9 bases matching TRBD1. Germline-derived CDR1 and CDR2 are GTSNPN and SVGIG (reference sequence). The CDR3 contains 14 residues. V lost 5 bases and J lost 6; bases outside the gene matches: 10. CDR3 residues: CAWSFTGGGDGYTF. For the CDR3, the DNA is TGTGCCTGGTCGTTCACAGGGGGCGGGGATGGCTACACCTTC.

The CDR3 loop reads CASSLEWGGTDTQYF. CDR3 sequence (DNA): TGCGCCAGCAGCTTGGAGTGGGGGGGCACAGATACGCAGTATTTT. This chain joins TRBV5-1 and TRBJ2-3; D perhaps matches TRBD2 (6 bases). The V gene lost 0 bases and the J gene lost 1 base, with 9 bases spanning the gap. CDR1 and CDR2 (germline): SGHRS, YFSETQ. CDR3 size: 15 residues.

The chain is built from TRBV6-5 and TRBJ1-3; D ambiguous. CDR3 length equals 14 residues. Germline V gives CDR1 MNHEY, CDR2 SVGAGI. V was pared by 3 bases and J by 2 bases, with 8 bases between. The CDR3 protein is CASSYGEPGNTIYF. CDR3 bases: TGTGCCAGCAGTTATGGGGAGCCTGGAAACACCATATATTTT.

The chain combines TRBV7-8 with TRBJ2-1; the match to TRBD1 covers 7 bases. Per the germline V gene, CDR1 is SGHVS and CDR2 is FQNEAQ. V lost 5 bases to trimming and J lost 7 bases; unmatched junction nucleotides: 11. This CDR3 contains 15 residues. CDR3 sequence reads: CASSLGAGGGNEQFF. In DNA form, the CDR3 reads TGTGCCAGCAGCCTTGGGGCAGGGGGTGGGAATGAGCAGTTCTTC.

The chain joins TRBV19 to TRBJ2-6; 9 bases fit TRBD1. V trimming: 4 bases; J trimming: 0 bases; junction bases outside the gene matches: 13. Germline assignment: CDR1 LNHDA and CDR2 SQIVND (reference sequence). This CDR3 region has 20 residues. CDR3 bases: TGTGCCAGTAGTACATCCCGGGACAGGGCCCCTAACTCTGGGGCCAACGTCCTGACTTTC. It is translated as CASSTSRDRAPNSGANVLTF.

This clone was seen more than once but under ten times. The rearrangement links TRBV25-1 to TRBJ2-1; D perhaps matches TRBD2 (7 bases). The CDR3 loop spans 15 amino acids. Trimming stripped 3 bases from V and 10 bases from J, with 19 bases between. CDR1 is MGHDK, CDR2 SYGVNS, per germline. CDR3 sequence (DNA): TGTGCCAGCAGTGACAGCCGCCGGGGGGCCCAGGAGCAGTTCTTC. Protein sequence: CASSDSRRGAQEQFF.

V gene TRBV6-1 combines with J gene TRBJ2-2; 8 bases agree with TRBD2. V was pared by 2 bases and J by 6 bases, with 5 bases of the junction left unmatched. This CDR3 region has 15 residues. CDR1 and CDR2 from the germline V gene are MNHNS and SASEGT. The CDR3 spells CASSEQAGVPGELFF. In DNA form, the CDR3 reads TGTGCCAGCAGTGAACAAGCGGGAGTTCCCGGGGAGCTGTTTTTT.

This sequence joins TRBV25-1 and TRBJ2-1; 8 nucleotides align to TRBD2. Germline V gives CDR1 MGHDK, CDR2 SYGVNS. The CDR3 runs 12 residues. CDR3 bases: TGTGACGGGCCAGCGGGAGACAATGAGCAGTTCTTC. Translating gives CDGPAGDNEQFF.

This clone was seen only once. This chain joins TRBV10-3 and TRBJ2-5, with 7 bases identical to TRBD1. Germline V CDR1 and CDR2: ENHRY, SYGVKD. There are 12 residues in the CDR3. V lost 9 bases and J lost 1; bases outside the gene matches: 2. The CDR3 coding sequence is TGTGCCATGGGACAGTTCCAAGAGACCCAGTACTTC. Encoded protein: CAMGQFQETQYF.

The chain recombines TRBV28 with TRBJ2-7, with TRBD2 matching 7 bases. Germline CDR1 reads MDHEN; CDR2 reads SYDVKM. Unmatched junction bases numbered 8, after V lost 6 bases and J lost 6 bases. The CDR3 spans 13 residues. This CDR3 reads CASSPPGGGEQYF. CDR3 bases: TGTGCCAGCAGCCCCCCGGGGGGTGGCGAGCAGTACTTC.

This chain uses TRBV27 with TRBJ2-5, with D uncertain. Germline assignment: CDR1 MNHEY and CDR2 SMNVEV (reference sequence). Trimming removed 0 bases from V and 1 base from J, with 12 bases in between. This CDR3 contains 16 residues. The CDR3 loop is CASSLSPPTGQETQYF. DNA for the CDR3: TGTGCCAGCAGTTTATCCCCGCCGACGGGCCAAGAGACCCAGTACTTC.

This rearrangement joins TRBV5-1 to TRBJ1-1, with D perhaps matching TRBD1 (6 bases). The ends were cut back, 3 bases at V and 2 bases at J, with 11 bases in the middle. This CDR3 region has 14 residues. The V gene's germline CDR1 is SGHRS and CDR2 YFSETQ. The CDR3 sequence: CASSSDRTNTEAFF. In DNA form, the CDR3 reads TGCGCCAGCAGCTCAGACAGGACAAACACTGAAGCTTTCTTT.

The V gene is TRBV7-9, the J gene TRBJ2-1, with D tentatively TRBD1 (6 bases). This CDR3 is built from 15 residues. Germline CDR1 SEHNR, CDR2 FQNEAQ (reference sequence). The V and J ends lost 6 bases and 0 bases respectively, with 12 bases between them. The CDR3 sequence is CASRPTGSSYNEQFF. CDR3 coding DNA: TGTGCCAGCAGACCCACAGGGAGCTCCTACAATGAGCAGTTCTTC.

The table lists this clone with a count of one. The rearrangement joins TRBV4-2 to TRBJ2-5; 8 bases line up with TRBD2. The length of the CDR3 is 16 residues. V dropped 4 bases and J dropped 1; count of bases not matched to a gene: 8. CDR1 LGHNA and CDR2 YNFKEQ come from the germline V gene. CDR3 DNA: TGTGCCAGCAGCCTCACCGGTGGGACTAGCCAAGAGACCCAGTACTTC. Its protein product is CASSLTGGTSQETQYF.

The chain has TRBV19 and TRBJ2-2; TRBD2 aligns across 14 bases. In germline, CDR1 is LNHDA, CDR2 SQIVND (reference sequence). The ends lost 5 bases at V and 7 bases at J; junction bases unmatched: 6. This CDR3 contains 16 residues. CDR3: CASSWGLAGAVGELFF. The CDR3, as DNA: TGTGCCAGTAGTTGGGGACTAGCGGGAGCTGTCGGGGAGCTGTTTTTT.

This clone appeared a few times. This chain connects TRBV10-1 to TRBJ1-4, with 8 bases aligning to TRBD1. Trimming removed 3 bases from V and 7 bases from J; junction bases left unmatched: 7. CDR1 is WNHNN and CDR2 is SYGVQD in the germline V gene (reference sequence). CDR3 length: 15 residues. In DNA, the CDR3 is TGCGCCAGCAGTGAATCCAGGGGGCGCGGTGAAAAACTGTTTTTT. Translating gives CASSESRGRGEKLFF.

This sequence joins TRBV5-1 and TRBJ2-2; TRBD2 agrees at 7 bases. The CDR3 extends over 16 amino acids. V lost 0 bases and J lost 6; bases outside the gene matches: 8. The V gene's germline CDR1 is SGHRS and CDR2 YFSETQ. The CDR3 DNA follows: TGCGCCAGCAGCTTGGAGGGAGGGCAGACAGCCGGGGAGCTGTTTTTT. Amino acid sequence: CASSLEGGQTAGELFF.

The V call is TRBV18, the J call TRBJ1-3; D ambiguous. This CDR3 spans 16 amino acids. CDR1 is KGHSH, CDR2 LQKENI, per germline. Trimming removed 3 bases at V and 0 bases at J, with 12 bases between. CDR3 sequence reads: CASSPQTLDSGNTIYF. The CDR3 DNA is TGTGCCAGCTCACCGCAGACACTCGACTCTGGAAACACCATATATTTT.

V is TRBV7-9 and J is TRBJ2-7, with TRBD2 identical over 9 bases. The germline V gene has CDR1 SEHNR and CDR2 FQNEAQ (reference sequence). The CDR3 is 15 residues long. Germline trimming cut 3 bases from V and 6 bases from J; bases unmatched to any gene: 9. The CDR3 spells CASSFLAGESVEQYF. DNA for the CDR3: TGTGCCAGCAGCTTTTTAGCGGGGGAGAGCGTCGAGCAGTACTTC.